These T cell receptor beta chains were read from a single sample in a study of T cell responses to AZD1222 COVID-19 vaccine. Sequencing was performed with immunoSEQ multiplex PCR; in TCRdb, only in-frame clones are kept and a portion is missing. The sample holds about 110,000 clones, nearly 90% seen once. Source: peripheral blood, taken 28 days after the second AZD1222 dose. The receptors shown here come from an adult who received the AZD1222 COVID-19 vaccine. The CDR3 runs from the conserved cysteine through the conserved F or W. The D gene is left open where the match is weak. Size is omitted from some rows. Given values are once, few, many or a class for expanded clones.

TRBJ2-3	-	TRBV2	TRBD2	TGTGCCAGCAGTGGGGCTAGCGGGTTGACAGATACGCAGTATTTT	CASSGASGLTDTQYF
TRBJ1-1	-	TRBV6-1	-	TGTGCCAGCAGTGAACTAGTCTGGGAAGCTTTCTTT	CASSELVWEAFF
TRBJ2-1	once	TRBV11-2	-	TGTGCCAGCAGCTTAGATCTAGCGCCTTACAATGAGCAGTTCTTC	CASSLDLAPYNEQFF
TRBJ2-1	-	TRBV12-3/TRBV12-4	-	TGTGCCAGCAGCCACCAGATAGCAGGTGAGCAGTTCTTC	CASSHQIAGEQFF
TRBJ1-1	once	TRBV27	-	TGTGCCAGCAGTTATGTAGGGGGAGGTACTGAAGCTTTCTTT	CASSYVGGGTEAFF
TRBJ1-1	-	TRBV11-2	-	TGTGCCAGCAGCCCGAATGGTCTTGAAGCTTTCTTT	CASSPNGLEAFF
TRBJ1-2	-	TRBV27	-	TGTGCCAGCAGTCCGCCGGGCAGGGCTCATGGCTACACCTTC	CASSPPGRAHGYTF
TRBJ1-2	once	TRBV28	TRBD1	TGTGCCAGCAGGGAAACTACAGGGGGCAATTCTGGCTACACCTTC	CASRETTGGNSGYTF
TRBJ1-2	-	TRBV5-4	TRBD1	TGTGCCAGCAGCTTGGCCGGGGCAGGGGGCAGGGGCTACACCTTC	CASSLAGAGGRGYTF
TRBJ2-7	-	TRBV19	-	TGTGCCAGTAGTATTTCCGGGACATCCTACGAGCAGTACTTC	CASSISGTSYEQYF
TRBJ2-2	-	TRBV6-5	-	TGTGCCAGCAGACCGGACAACCTGAACACCGGGGAGCTGTTTTTT	CASRPDNLNTGELFF
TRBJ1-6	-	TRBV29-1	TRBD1	TGCAGCGTTGCAGGGGGGAGTAATTCACCCCTCCACTTT	CSVAGGSNSPLHF
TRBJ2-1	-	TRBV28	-	TGTGCCAGCAGCCGGTTAGAGGACAATGAGCAGTTCTTC	CASSRLEDNEQFF
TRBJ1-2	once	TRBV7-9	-	TGTGCCAGCAGCTTACCCCTGACAGCCCCAACGGATGGCTACACCTTC	CASSLPLTAPTDGYTF
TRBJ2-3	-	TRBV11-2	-	TGTGCCAGCAGCTCGGTCCCAGATACGCAGTATTTT	CASSSVPDTQYF